Only a few counts were recorded for the clone carrying this T cell receptor beta chain. Its antigen is still unknown. This record comes from a study of beta chain features in type 1 diabetes. Study-wide background: Across the samples, roughly 98,000,000 sorted cells were examined in total.

The CDR3 is 13 amino acids. From germline, CDR1 is LGHNA and CDR2 YSLEER. V lost 4 bases and J lost 3, with 9 bases in between. Findings and caveats of the study: The VDJ junctions of type 1 diabetes patients carried fewer insertions and more deletions. Relative to healthy donors, patients appeared to have naive, central memory and Treg TCRB repertoires that were more similar.

What was sequenced were expressed TCRB transcripts, since all of the isolated RNA had been reverse transcribed. Libraries were prepared by immunoSEQ multiplex PCR; TCRdb keeps only in-frame clonotypes and omits some of them. The data show 350,000 to 400,000 clones, about 15% seen once. This chain links TRBV4-3 with TRBJ1-2, with no clear D. This sequence originates from a woman between 18 and 30 years old in good health. The sequencing input was naive CD4+ T cells from blood. CDR3 in amino acids: CASSRSGDYGYTF. The CDR3 DNA sequence: TGCGCCAGCAGCCGATCCGGTGACTATGGCTACACCTTC.